Below are 32 T cell receptor beta chains sequenced from a single sample in a study of T-cell memory formation after mild COVID-19. One entry per CDR3 protein results from TCRdb running MiXCR on the 5' RACE reads. This table holds 300,000 to 350,000 distinct CDR3 sequences, 19% found once. What was sequenced was PBMCs or a T cell subset sorted from them (not recorded which). The receptors originated from a man aged 18 to 29 who had mild COVID-19 (a few samples of this study predate the infection). Cell type and time point are not known.

This clonotype appeared many times. This chain links TRBV7-9 with TRBJ2-5; D call uncertain. The germline gives CDR1 SEHNR, CDR2 FQNEAQ (reference sequence). The CDR3 consists of 14 residues. V gave up 6 bases and J gave up 3 bases, with 14 bases separating them. In DNA, the CDR3 is TGTGCCAGCAGACAACCGACTGGAAAAGAGACCCAGTACTTC. Amino acid sequence: CASRQPTGKETQYF.

This clonotype has only a few counts. The J gene is TRBJ1-1, the V gene TRBV4-1; D possibly corresponds to TRBD1 (6 bases). Germline V gene lookup returns CDR1 MGHRA and CDR2 YSYEKL. V gave up 4 bases and J gave up 6 bases, with 15 bases separating them. This CDR3 comprises 14 residues. This chain's CDR3 is CASSPLYRDPEAFF. The CDR3 DNA reads as TGCGCCAGCAGCCCCTTATACAGGGACCCTGAAGCTTTCTTT.

In its sample, this clonotype was seen many times. The chain is built from TRBV4-1 and TRBJ2-1; D is unclear. V lost 4 bases and J lost 4, with 5 bases in between. Germline V CDR1 and CDR2: MGHRA, YSYEKL. This CDR3 spans 12 amino acids. For the CDR3, the DNA is TGCGCCAGCAGCCCAGCTTACAATGAGCAGTTCTTC. This codes for CASSPAYNEQFF.

This clonotype turned up a few times. The CDR3 protein is CASEPGTGGRDEQFF. For the CDR3, the DNA is TGTGCCAGCGAGCCCGGGACAGGGGGCAGGGATGAGCAGTTCTTC. This chain joins TRBV7-8 and TRBJ2-1, with 12 bases matching TRBD1. Germline CDR1 and CDR2: SGHVS and FQNEAQ. The V segment lost 8 bases and the J segment 8 bases; nucleotides outside the gene matches: 10. The CDR3 has 15 amino acids.

This clonotype was seen only a few times. The chain uses TRBV10-2 and TRBJ2-3; the D call may be TRBD1 or TRBD2 (5 bases each). There are 13 residues in the CDR3. The V end was cut by 8 bases, the J end by 7 bases, with 16 bases between. The V gene's germline CDR1 is WSHSY and CDR2 SAAADI. The CDR3 DNA follows: TGCGCCAGCGGGGCTAGCAGGGCCAATACGCAGTATTTT. Its translation: CASGASRANTQYF.

This clonotype was counted a few times. The chain employs TRBV20-1 and TRBJ2-3; perhaps TRBD1 as D (6 bases). The germline V and J ends were trimmed by 6 bases and 5 bases, with 18 bases remaining between them. This CDR3 has 14 residues. Germline values: CDR1 DFQATT, CDR2 SNEGSKA (reference sequence). The CDR3 spells CSAIQGSSGDTQYF. The CDR3 DNA reads as TGCAGTGCGATACAGGGTAGTTCCGGAGATACGCAGTATTTT.

This clonotype turned up a few times. The V call is TRBV12-3 or TRBV12-4, the J call TRBJ1-2; 9 bases align to TRBD1. CDR3 length: 13 amino acids. After removal of 7 bases from V and 3 bases from J, the junction contained 3 bases not matched to a gene. The CDR3 DNA reads as TGTGCCAGCACCTGGACAGGGGACTATGGCTACACCTTC. As protein: CASTWTGDYGYTF.

In its sample, this clonotype was seen a few times. This chain uses TRBV27 with TRBJ2-7, with 8 positions matching TRBD2. This CDR3 comprises 15 residues. Germline CDR1 and CDR2: MNHEY and SMNVEV (reference sequence). The junction had 8 bases not matched to a gene; V was cut back by 2 bases and J by 5 bases. As DNA, the CDR3 is TGTGCCAGCAGTTTAAGCGGGGGCTTAAGGAACGAGCAGTACTTC. It translates to CASSLSGGLRNEQYF.

This clonotype was recorded many times. DNA of the CDR3: TGCGCCAGCAGCCCCGAGGGCCAGGGAAATTCACCCCTCCACTTT. Its protein is CASSPEGQGNSPLHF. The chain combines TRBV5-1 with TRBJ1-6; possible D gene TRBD1, 5 bases. Trimming left V 4 bases short and J 7 bases short, with 15 bases between. CDR3 size: 15 residues. CDR1 SGHRS and CDR2 YFSETQ come from the germline V gene.

This clonotype showed up just a few times. The chain recombines TRBV7-9 with TRBJ1-6; TRBD1 might be the D (6 bases). V was cut by 5 bases and J by 9 bases, with 17 bases left in between. CDR1 is SEHNR, CDR2 FQNEAQ, per germline (reference sequence). The CDR3 is 15 amino acids. The CDR3 nucleotides read TGTGCCAGCAGCCCCCGGGGGACATCGATTTCACCCCTCCACTTT. Translated, it gives CASSPRGTSISPLHF.

The V call is TRBV7-9, the J call TRBJ2-5, with D perhaps TRBD1 or TRBD2 (5 bases each). The V end was cut by 0 bases, the J end by 5 bases, with 19 bases between. The germline V gene encodes CDR1 SEHNR and CDR2 FQNEAQ (reference sequence). CDR3 length: 17 residues. In DNA, the CDR3 is TGTGCCAGCAGCTTAGCGGGGGAAGGGTTTGAATCGGAGACCCAGTACTTC. Its protein product is CASSLAGEGFESETQYF.

The chain uses TRBV7-2 and TRBJ1-2; D gene uncertain. Germline V lookup: CDR1 SGHTA, CDR2 FQGNSA. V dropped 2 bases and J dropped 6 bases, with 10 bases sitting between them. This CDR3 region has 13 residues. CDR3 sequence (DNA): TGTGCCAGCAGCTTAAGCGACAAACATGGCTACACCTTC. Translating gives CASSLSDKHGYTF.

The chain uses TRBV18 and TRBJ2-1, with D uncertain. Looked up from germline, CDR1 is KGHSH and CDR2 is LQKENI. V gave up 1 base and J gave up 5 bases, with 12 bases separating them. The CDR3 has 15 residues. DNA for the CDR3: TGTGCCAGCTCACCACAAGGTCCTCCTGACAATGAGCAGTTCTTC. Translating gives CASSPQGPPDNEQFF.

V usage is TRBV7-7 and J usage is TRBJ2-1; weak D call: TRBD1 (6 bases). The germline V gene encodes CDR1 SSHAT and CDR2 FNYEAQ (reference sequence). The CDR3 totals 14 residues. Trimming left V 2 bases short and J 5 bases short, with 10 bases between. The CDR3 is CASSLQDSHNEQFF. CDR3 coding DNA: TGTGCCAGCAGCTTACAGGACAGCCACAATGAGCAGTTCTTC.

The V and J genes are TRBV4-1 and TRBJ2-3, with TRBD2 matching over 10 bases. Unmatched junction bases numbered 22, after V lost 7 bases and J lost 3 bases. CDR1 and CDR2 from the germline V gene are MGHRA and YSYEKL. The length of the CDR3 is 20 residues. The CDR3 DNA reads TGCGCCAGCACCAACTCTCCGGGACTAGCGACCCGCCGAACGACAGATACGCAGTATTTT. This gives the protein CASTNSPGLATRRTTDTQYF.

This clonotype was seen a single time. The gene calls are TRBV7-3 and TRBJ2-1; 7 bases are shared with TRBD2. The CDR3 contains 14 residues. From germline, CDR1 is SGHTA and CDR2 FQGTGA. The trim removed 3 bases at V and 6 bases at J, leaving 5 bases unmatched. This CDR3 is CASSFGLVANEQFF. CDR3 in DNA: TGTGCCAGCAGCTTTGGACTAGTTGCCAATGAGCAGTTCTTC. The full variable domain, completed using reference TRBV7-3 and TRBJ2-1, is GAGVSQTPSNKVTEKGKYVELRCDPISGHTALYWYRQSLGQGPEFLIYFQGTGAADDSGLPNDRFFAVRPEGSVSTLKIQRTERGDSAVYLCASSFGLVANEQFFGPGTRLTVL.

The sample holds a few counts of this clonotype. The J gene is TRBJ2-3, the V gene TRBV6-5; 9 bases are shared with TRBD2. CDR1 and CDR2 from the germline V gene are MNHEY and SVGAGI. The CDR3 totals 16 residues. J gave up 0 bases and V 4 bases, and 5 bases lay outside the gene matches. The chain's CDR3 is CASSWASGASTDTQYF. CDR3 in DNA: TGTGCCAGCAGTTGGGCTAGCGGGGCCAGCACAGATACGCAGTATTTT.

This chain connects TRBV11-2 to TRBJ2-7, with D perhaps given as TRBD1 or TRBD2 (5 bases each). Trimming removed 0 bases at V and 0 bases at J, with 21 bases between. This CDR3 is 19 amino acids long. The V gene's germline CDR1 is SGHAT and CDR2 FQNNGV. The CDR3 sequence: CASSLDSLGATIYSYEQYF. DNA for the CDR3: TGTGCCAGCAGCTTAGACTCTCTCGGGGCCACCATCTACTCCTACGAGCAGTACTTC.

This clonotype was detected a few times. This chain uses TRBV25-1 with TRBJ2-7, with D possibly matching TRBD1 (6 bases). CDR1 and CDR2 (germline): MGHDK, SYGVNS. This CDR3 is 13 amino acids long. The V end lost 5 bases, the J end lost 5 bases, and 13 bases lay between the germline ends. The CDR3 region is CASSNTGFHEQYV. DNA of the CDR3: TGTGCCAGCAGTAATACAGGGTTCCACGAGCAGTACGTC.

The chain couples TRBV7-2 to TRBJ2-3; possibly TRBD1 or TRBD2 for D (5 bases each). The CDR3 runs 16 residues. The germline CDR1 and CDR2 sequences are SGHTA and FQGNSA. The ends were cut back, 5 bases at V and 4 bases at J, with 19 bases in the middle. For the CDR3, the DNA is TGTGCCAGCAGCCCCCGGGTGGGGGTAGGCGCAGATACGCAGTATTTT. Amino acids: CASSPRVGVGADTQYF.

V gene TRBV4-2 combines with J gene TRBJ2-7, with D maybe TRBD1 (6 bases). CDR1 and CDR2 (germline): LGHNA, YNFKEQ. The CDR3 extends over 14 amino acids. The V end lost 3 bases, the J end lost 7 bases, and 16 bases lay between the germline ends. CDR3 sequence: CASSQTPGQREQYF. The CDR3 DNA sequence: TGTGCCAGCAGCCAGACACCGGGACAACGGGAGCAGTACTTC.

The chain carries TRBV29-1 and TRBJ2-3; D is possibly TRBD1 or TRBD2 (6 bases each). CDR3 size: 12 residues. CDR1 SQVTM and CDR2 ANQGSEA come from the germline V gene. Deletions cut 8 bases from V and 5 bases from J, with 14 bases between. The CDR3 DNA follows: TGCAGCTCAAGGGGGGCTAAAGATACGCAGTATTTT. Its translation: CSSRGAKDTQYF.

This clonotype was recorded a few times. An end of the junction differs from the germline gene, which may be a read error. The V and J genes are TRBV18 and TRBJ2-3; D remains ambiguous. The CDR3 loop spans 13 amino acids. Per germline, CDR1 KGHSH and CDR2 LQKENI. CDR3 amino acids: CASSSPLTDTQYF. In DNA form, the CDR3 reads TGTGCCAGCTCATCACCCCTCACAGATACGCAGTATTTT. The full variable domain, its missing parts supplied by reference TRBV18 and TRBJ2-3, is NAGVMQNPRHLVRRRGQEARLRCSPMKGHSHVYWYRQLPEEGLKFMVYLQKENIIDESGMPKERFSAEFPKEGPSILRIQQVVRGDSAAYFCASSSPLTDTQYFGPGTRLTVL.

This chain uses TRBV4-1 with TRBJ1-5, with 7 bases matching TRBD1. Germline V gene data show CDR1 as MGHRA and CDR2 as YSYEKL. J lost 9 bases, V lost 6 bases, and 20 bases had no gene match. The CDR3 sequence is 17 residues long. DNA for the CDR3: TGCGCCAGCAGTCCCCGAGTGAGTCGGGACAGAAGACTGCCCCAGCATTTT. It translates to CASSPRVSRDRRLPQHF.

CDR3 sequence: CASSLKGGETQYF. DNA for the CDR3: TGTGCCAGCAGCTTGAAGGGAGGAGAGACCCAGTACTTC. The V call is TRBV5-5, the J call TRBJ2-5; possible D gene TRBD2, 6 bases. In germline, CDR1 is SGHKS, CDR2 YYEKEE (reference sequence). The CDR3 is made up of 13 amino acids. The germline V and J ends were trimmed by 1 base and 4 bases, with 8 bases remaining between them.

This clonotype was detected only a few times. The chain couples TRBV4-3 to TRBJ2-1; no clear D gene. The CDR3 has 13 amino acids. Trimming took off 2 bases at V and 4 bases at J, with 6 bases between the two ends. CDR1 is LGHNA and CDR2 is YSLEER in the germline V gene. CDR3 in DNA: TGCGCCAGCAGCCAACGCTTATACAATGAGCAGTTCTTC. Translation: CASSQRLYNEQFF.

This clonotype was observed a handful of times. The CDR3 DNA follows: TGTGCCAGCGCGACCCTAACAGGGGCCAATCAGCCCCAGCATTTT. This encodes CASATLTGANQPQHF. V and J are TRBV7-2 and TRBJ1-5, with 7 positions matching TRBD1. The CDR3 has 15 amino acids. The germline gives CDR1 SGHTA, CDR2 FQGNSA. V dropped 8 bases and J dropped 3; count of bases not matched to a gene: 10. The whole variable domain, remainder taken from reference TRBV7-2 and TRBJ1-5, is GAGVSQSPSNKVTEKGKDVELRCDPISGHTALYWYRQSLGQGLEFLIYFQGNSAPDKSGLPSDRFSAERTGGSVSTLTIQRTQQEDSAVYLCASATLTGANQPQHFGDGTRLSIL.

The rearrangement joins TRBV12-3 or TRBV12-4 to TRBJ1-1; D call uncertain. V lost 4 bases and J 1 base, leaving 10 bases between the germline ends. The CDR3 runs to 14 residues. The CDR3 here is CASSYTQENTEAFF. CDR3 in DNA: TGTGCCAGCAGTTACACGCAGGAGAACACTGAAGCTTTCTTT.

This chain joins TRBV5-1 and TRBJ2-7, with D perhaps TRBD1 (6 bases). V was clipped by 5 bases and J by 0 bases, with 9 bases between them. There are 13 residues in the CDR3. Germline CDR1 reads SGHRS; CDR2 reads YFSETQ. The chain's CDR3 is CASRTGASYEQYF. CDR3 in DNA: TGCGCCAGCAGGACAGGTGCCTCCTACGAGCAGTACTTC.

This chain uses TRBV15 with TRBJ1-2, with no clear D. Germline CDR1 reads LNHNV; CDR2 reads YYDKDF (reference sequence). The CDR3 has 13 amino acids. Trimming left V 0 bases short and J 5 bases short, with 7 bases between. CDR3: CATSRDLTYGYTF. As DNA, the CDR3 is TGTGCCACCAGCAGAGATCTAACGTATGGCTACACCTTC.

This sequence joins TRBV6-1 and TRBJ2-7, with D possibly matching TRBD2 (7 bases). Germline CDR1 is MNHNS and CDR2 is SASEGT. The CDR3 is 11 amino acids. V gave up 11 bases and J gave up 8 bases, with 16 bases separating them. The CDR3 bases are TGTGCCGCGGGGTCGGGGGGCAAGCAGTACGTC. Encoded protein: CAAGSGGKQYV.

The CDR3 DNA sequence: TGCGCCAGCAGCTTGCAGTCGGCTAGCGGGACAGATACGCAGTATTTT. The encoded protein is CASSLQSASGTDTQYF. The chain has TRBV5-1 and TRBJ2-3; TRBD2 matches at 8 bases. The V gene end was trimmed by 1 base and the J gene end by 3 bases; junction bases not matched to a gene: 7. The CDR3 is 16 amino acids. Germline V gene data show CDR1 as SGHRS and CDR2 as YFSETQ.